A single count supports the clone carrying this T cell receptor (beta chain). Its antigen remains unknown. The CDR3 contains 12 residues. Germline V lookup: CDR1 SGHNT, CDR2 YYREEE (reference sequence). V was shortened by 4 bases and J by 10 bases, with 14 bases between the two germline ends. The data were obtained in a study of T cell responses to AZD1222 COVID-19 vaccine. Points from the study as a whole: Repertoire sampling occurred only after the peak T cell response.

Assay: immunoSEQ multiplex PCR; the TCRdb copy retains only in-frame clones and omits some. The table records roughly 100,000 clones, roughly 88% of them present only once. Second doses that came at about 4 or about 12 weeks were put together. Specimen: peripheral blood, collected 28 days after the second AZD1222 dose. This TCR came from an adult who received the AZD1222 COVID-19 vaccine. The rearrangement links TRBV5-4 to TRBJ1-2, with D perhaps TRBD1 (5 bases). CDR3 in amino acids: CASSRGLTAYTF. The CDR3 DNA reads TGTGCCAGCAGCAGGGGCCTAACAGCCTACACCTTC.